The subject of this entry is one T cell receptor beta chain. In its sample, this clone was seen a few times. Its antigen specificity is not known. Per-nucleotide qualities are absent, and no much larger clonotype sits a single base away. This entry belongs to a study of cytomegalovirus exposure and HLA in healthy donors (dated by TCRdb to about 2017). Broadly, across the study: In an earlier analysis of about 560 of the donors, 250 to 350 Gb of sequence data and 117 million unique TCR beta sequences from roughly 200 million T cells were reported. Around 300 gigabases of sequencing data and around 87 million unique TCR sequences were included in an early release covering 500 to 750 HLA-typed donors. Rather than drawing on any new phenotypic data, the later analysis identified candidate immune exposures from TCR beta sequences and the way those sequences occurred across donors. Donor age, sex, ethnicity and CMV serostatus were compiled together with the repertoire data. Using immunosequencing, the study profiled T cell repertoires from 640 or so subjects and related those repertoires to cytomegalovirus serostatus. Genome-wide SNP genotypes for about 65% of the roughly 670 donors were used in a later genetic analysis, which treated that subset as a discovery cohort. In an earlier analysis of 500 to 650 of the donors, high-throughput TCR beta sequencing was used to judge whether each TCR beta V gene segment behaved as functional or pseudogenic. Among 398 genotyped donors of the cohort, an average of approximately 250,000 unique TCR beta nucleotide sequences were sequenced per donor, roughly a sixth of them non-productive. The aim of the study was to test whether cataloging public T cell receptors could identify signatures of past pathogen exposure. Besides the first cohort of approximately 670 subjects, a separate validation cohort made up of over 95 different subjects was used. Typing coverage differed by locus: A, B, C, DRB1 and DQB1 were typed in roughly 629-630 donors, DQA1 in roughly 500, DPA1 in roughly 590, and DPB1 in just under 490. Of the approximately 370 genotyped donors, more than 75% were placed in the genetic ancestry cluster associated with self-reported Caucasian donors. The study combined high-throughput TCR immunosequencing, statistical association of individual TCRs with disease status, and machine learning to predict cytomegalovirus infection status. Both class I and class II loci were covered by HLA typing, at four-digit resolution. A later analysis re-analyzed previously published TCR beta repertoires from approximately 670 donors and added high-resolution HLA genotyping to study TCR occurrence patterns. All discovery cohort repertoires had been generated on a single sequencing platform. Roughly 5 DR-DQ haplotypes were treated as single units for association and clustering because of strong linkage in the cohort. Paper-wide results and their limitations: A total of 150 or so TCR beta chains were listed by the study as associated with cytomegalovirus. The earlier analysis of about 600 of the donors excluded fewer than 20 rarely observed V segments, including chromosome 9 orphons, because counts were too low. It was suggested by the authors that the approach could potentially be generalized to other disease states and immunological phenotypes. Most CMV-associated TCR beta chains appeared to be HLA-restricted in a later analysis, and the HLA associations seemed to be driven largely by CMV exposure. When HLA alleles, especially DR and DQ, strongly co-occurred, TCR associations were difficult to assign to individual alleles. A group of highly shared sequence variants was considered likely to be a technical artifact of the sequencing pipeline. For the cohort, immune exposure information was limited to CMV serostatus. Because some donors lacked HLA typing at each locus, the association tests relied only on the typed subset. In a later analysis, HLA-associated TCR beta chains showed more clonal expansion and lower generation probabilities than non-associated chains that were equally common. Linkage disequilibrium might explain the correlated functional status among segregating V segments, but an unknown experimental factor could not be ruled out. This cohort had only TCR beta chains sequenced, and the lack of alpha or paired-chain data limited which features could be detected. A few of the identified cytomegalovirus-associated TCR beta chains were confirmed in vitro to be specific for cytomegalovirus antigens. Most TCR sequences were observed very rarely across donors, whereas some public TCRs were present in many individuals. In a later analysis, several top co-occurrence clusters were reported to appear linked to parvovirus B19, influenza, CMV and Epstein-Barr virus. A later analysis found that TCR association rates varied across HLA loci, with DRB1 alleles showing the most associated TCRs and HLA-C alleles the fewest. A later genetic analysis associated a missense DCLRE1C variant with V-gene and J-gene trimming of TCR beta chains, and an independent cohort replicated the association. A further reported finding was that TCR beta sequences accurately predicted the HLA-A and HLA-B alleles for most subjects in the first cohort. In both the original and validation cohorts, the classifier was reported to diagnose cytomegalovirus status with high specificity and sensitivity. In an earlier analysis of approximately 590 of the donors, most TCR beta V segments appeared in productive rearrangements about 87% or about 30% of the time, broadly matching IMGT annotations. Presence/absence analyses assumed roughly uniform sequencing depth across donors, an assumption that may not hold. A later genetic analysis reported fewer N-insertions in productive TCRs among donors in an Asian-associated ancestry cluster than the roughly 650-donor mean. At a false discovery rate of 0.05, a later analysis linked 15,000 to 20,000 TCR beta sequences to specific HLA alleles.

The library was produced with the immunoSEQ multiplex PCR assay. The multiplex PCR relied on a mix of 60 forward primers for TCR Vbeta segments and 13 reverse primers for TCR Jbeta segments. The CDR3 region of rearranged TCR beta genes was amplified from genomic DNA by a multiplex PCR assay. The Illumina HiSeq System was used to sequence the amplified TCR beta libraries as 87-base-pair reads. On the study's bioinformatics: Across the 500 to 750 repertoires, a later analysis counted 75 million to 90 million unique TCR beta chains, approximately 12 million of which were shared by at least two donors. Raw reads were error-corrected and collapsed into unique sequences by a nearest-neighbor algorithm in which closely related sequences were merged to remove PCR and sequencing errors. CDR3 sequences were aligned to IMGT reference sequences to assign V, D and J gene segments. Each retained sequence needed at least a six-nucleotide match to both a V gene segment and a J gene segment. A rearrangement counted as productive if the CDR3 had no stop codons and remained in frame with V and J, and every other rearrangement counted as non-productive. Following IMGT convention, CDR3 was defined as the stretch from the second conserved V-encoded cysteine to the conserved J-encoded phenylalanine. In an earlier analysis of more than 550 of the donors, sequences lacking an unambiguous match to a single V gene segment were excluded. In an earlier analysis of approximately 590 of the donors, a V segment was called functional when productive rearrangements were above 56.7%, and segregating when the standard deviation between donors exceeded 5%. A statistical classification framework was built to diagnose cytomegalovirus status from the catalog of TCR beta chain sequences. In a later analysis, TCR nucleotide sequences were compared against IMGT/GENE-DB human TR gene sequences so that V and J genes could be assigned. The TCRdist pipeline was used in a later analysis to assign CDR3 sequences and most-parsimonious VDJ recombination scenarios. In a later analysis, each TCR beta chain was defined by its CDR3 amino acid sequence together with its V-gene family, and reads lacking a unique V-gene family were excluded. In a later analysis, around 650 highly shared, low-generation-probability nucleotide sequences were removed to address suspected cross-contamination and a sequencing artifact. A later analysis calculated a clonal expansion index for each public chain from normalized within-repertoire ranks of inferred template counts. A later analysis computed generation probabilities with a VDJ recombination model fitted to out-of-frame rearrangements, and checked the results against IGoR. In a later analysis, TCR-TCR, TCR-HLA and TCR-CMV co-occurrence was scored with hypergeometric tests, and a repertoire-size bias correction was applied to TCR pairs. In a later analysis, false discovery rates were estimated by permuting HLA or CMV assignments 20 times. In a later analysis, co-occurring TCRs were grouped with DBSCAN, and TCRdist sequence similarity was added when clustering was performed within HLA-allele-positive subsets. Repertoires with fewer than 30,000 or more than 120,000 public chains, plus five repertoires with anomalous nucleotide sharing, were excluded from co-occurrence clustering. The table comes from immuneACCESS by way of TCRdb, which keeps in-frame sequences with V and J called. Part of the clones is missing from these tables; in studies checked, under half for an unresolved V gene and the rest for unknown reasons. The DNA gave D and trimming, while V, J and clone size come from that table. This sample gives about 93,000 clones in total; around three quarters of them show up just once. About 6.8% of the sample goes to the ten largest clones.

The cohort was made up of roughly 670 healthy bone marrow donors. At the time of sampling, every cohort member was nominally healthy, though immune exposures that went unrecorded were likely present. The donor was CMV seronegative and was included in the group of under 450 seronegative cohort members. Every donor gave a peripheral blood sample, and the peripheral blood mononuclear cells from that sample were used for TCR beta sequencing. The Qiagen DNeasy Blood Extraction Kit was used to extract genomic DNA from the blood cell samples. The clonotype originates from a man aged 25 to 45 in good health and CMV-seronegative. The specimen was PBMCs.

The CDR3 protein is CSVVRYGQETQYF. The DNA sequence is TGCAGCGTTGTGAGGTATGGCCAAGAGACCCAGTACTTC. Recombination connected TRBV29-1 to TRBJ2-5, with an unclear D gene assignment. The junction carries 10 bases between V and J, which are trimmed by 4 bases and 1 base respectively. The germline V gene provides CDR1 SQVTM and CDR2 ANQGSEA. Including the terminal cysteine and phenylalanine, the CDR3 comprises 13 residues. The retained sequence is limited to the CDR3, 39 bases, with the frame set at the first base. Beyond the CDR3, the reference TRBV29-1 and TRBJ2-5 genes provide the residues; the full variable domain reads: SAVISQKPSRDICQRGTSLTIQCQVDSQVTMMFWYRQQPGQSLTLIATANQGSEATYESGFVIDKFPISRPNLTFSTLTVSNMSPEDSSIYLCSVVRYGQETQYFGPGTRLLVL.